This is a list of T cell receptor beta chains from one sample in a study of cytomegalovirus exposure and HLA in healthy donors. The assay was immunoSEQ multiplex PCR, and TCRdb's table has in-frame clones only and misses some. The sample holds 50,000 to 55,000 clones. The specimen was PBMCs. These receptors originate from a woman in her sixties or seventies in good health and CMV-seropositive. The CDR3 runs from the conserved cysteine through the conserved F or W. The D gene is left open where the match is weak.

v_gene: TRBV7-8
d_gene: -
j_gene: TRBJ1-2
CDR3aa: CASSLSQGTPGYTF
CDR3nt: TGTGCCAGCAGCTTATCCCAGGGTACGCCGGGCTACACCTTC

v_gene: TRBV11-2
d_gene: TRBD1
j_gene: TRBJ1-4
CDR3aa: CASSLQGQGEKLFF
CDR3nt: TGTGCCAGCAGCCTCCAGGGACAGGGGGAAAAACTGTTTTTT

v_gene: TRBV28
d_gene: -
j_gene: TRBJ2-3
CDR3aa: CASSLRGRTDTQYF
CDR3nt: TGTGCCAGCAGTTTAAGGGGAAGGACAGATACGCAGTATTTT

v_gene: TRBV18
d_gene: TRBD1
j_gene: TRBJ1-1
CDR3aa: CASSPTGGSTEAFF
CDR3nt: TGTGCCAGCTCGCCGACAGGGGGGAGCACTGAAGCTTTCTTT

v_gene: TRBV6-5
d_gene: -
j_gene: TRBJ1-5
CDR3aa: CASTQGWGQPQHF
CDR3nt: TGTGCCAGCACCCAGGGGTGGGGTCAGCCCCAGCATTTT

v_gene: TRBV5-1
d_gene: TRBD1
j_gene: TRBJ2-5
CDR3aa: CASSSPDRDIGTQYF
CDR3nt: TGCGCCAGCAGCTCACCTGACAGGGACATCGGGACCCAGTACTTC

v_gene: TRBV6-5
d_gene: TRBD1
j_gene: TRBJ2-7
CDR3aa: CASSPGTANGEQYF
CDR3nt: TGTGCCAGCAGTCCCGGGACAGCCAATGGGGAGCAGTACTTC

v_gene: TRBV11-2
d_gene: -
j_gene: TRBJ2-1
CDR3aa: CASSLLTGYTDNEQFF
CDR3nt: TGTGCCAGCAGCTTATTAACGGGGTACACCGACAATGAGCAGTTCTTC

v_gene: TRBV7-9
d_gene: TRBD1
j_gene: TRBJ1-6
CDR3aa: CASSYRGPLHF
CDR3nt: TGTGCCAGCAGCTACAGGGGGCCCCTCCACTTT

v_gene: TRBV11-2
d_gene: -
j_gene: TRBJ1-1
CDR3aa: CASSTLSTVLNTEAFF
CDR3nt: TGTGCCAGCAGCACACTTTCGACAGTCCTGAACACTGAAGCTTTCTTT

v_gene: TRBV4-1
d_gene: -
j_gene: TRBJ2-3
CDR3aa: CASSQDAASGTDTQYF
CDR3nt: TGCGCCAGCAGCCAAGACGCGGCCAGTGGCACAGATACGCAGTATTTT

v_gene: TRBV29-1
d_gene: TRBD2
j_gene: TRBJ2-7
CDR3aa: CSVDSLGGAYEQYF
CDR3nt: TGCAGCGTTGATTCGTTGGGGGGGGCCTACGAGCAGTACTTC

v_gene: TRBV10-3
d_gene: TRBD1
j_gene: TRBJ1-1
CDR3aa: CAISGDRVMNTEAFF
CDR3nt: TGTGCCATCAGTGGAGACAGGGTAATGAACACTGAAGCTTTCTTT

v_gene: TRBV11-3
d_gene: TRBD2
j_gene: TRBJ2-1
CDR3aa: CASSPTSGGTTQFF
CDR3nt: TGTGCCAGCAGCCCGACTAGCGGGGGAACCACGCAGTTCTTC

v_gene: TRBV6-1
d_gene: TRBD1
j_gene: TRBJ2-7
CDR3aa: CASSGTTGGSYEQYF
CDR3nt: TGTGCCAGCAGTGGGACTACAGGGGGCTCCTACGAGCAGTACTTC

v_gene: TRBV19
d_gene: -
j_gene: TRBJ1-1
CDR3aa: CASSFSGSLSILNTEAFF
CDR3nt: TGTGCCAGTAGTTTCTCGGGGAGTTTGAGTATTTTAAACACTGAAGCTTTCTTT

v_gene: TRBV27
d_gene: TRBD2
j_gene: TRBJ2-1
CDR3aa: CASSTNSAGGPRSEQFF
CDR3nt: TGTGCCAGCAGCACGAACAGTGCGGGGGGGCCGCGGTCTGAGCAGTTCTTC

v_gene: TRBV6-5
d_gene: TRBD2
j_gene: TRBJ2-1
CDR3aa: CASSYLRGAQYNEQFF
CDR3nt: TGTGCCAGCAGTTACCTGCGGGGGGCGCAGTACAATGAGCAGTTCTTC

v_gene: TRBV5-1
d_gene: -
j_gene: TRBJ1-1
CDR3aa: CASSGPKGAYTEAFF
CDR3nt: TGCGCCAGCAGCGGGCCCAAAGGTGCGTACACTGAAGCTTTCTTT

v_gene: TRBV12-5
d_gene: -
j_gene: TRBJ2-3
CDR3aa: CASGQGTDTQYF
CDR3nt: TGTGCTAGTGGCCAGGGCACAGATACGCAGTATTTT

v_gene: TRBV6-5
d_gene: TRBD1
j_gene: TRBJ2-1
CDR3aa: CASSDTGGNEQFF
CDR3nt: TGTGCCAGCAGTGATACAGGGGGCAATGAGCAGTTCTTC

v_gene: TRBV29-1
d_gene: -
j_gene: TRBJ1-1
CDR3aa: CSVITGTRNTEAFF
CDR3nt: TGCAGCGTTATAACAGGGACGAGGAACACTGAAGCTTTCTTT

v_gene: TRBV9
d_gene: -
j_gene: TRBJ1-6
CDR3aa: CASSPGNYNSPLHF
CDR3nt: TGTGCCAGCAGCCCCGGTAACTATAATTCACCCCTCCACTTT

v_gene: TRBV5-1
d_gene: -
j_gene: TRBJ2-7
CDR3aa: CASSGALTYEQYF
CDR3nt: TGCGCCAGCAGCGGGGCATTGACCTACGAGCAGTACTTC

v_gene: TRBV7-9
d_gene: -
j_gene: TRBJ1-1
CDR3aa: CASSRDTLNTEAFF
CDR3nt: TGTGCCAGCAGCAGGGACACCCTGAACACTGAAGCTTTCTTT

v_gene: TRBV10-3
d_gene: TRBD1
j_gene: TRBJ2-4
CDR3aa: CAISEGTGLAKNIQYF
CDR3nt: TGTGCCATCAGTGAGGGGACAGGGCTAGCCAAAAACATTCAGTACTTC

v_gene: TRBV19
d_gene: -
j_gene: TRBJ2-3
CDR3aa: CASSITRGTDTQYF
CDR3nt: TGTGCCAGTAGTATTACCAGGGGCACAGATACGCAGTATTTT

v_gene: TRBV5-1
d_gene: -
j_gene: TRBJ2-3
CDR3aa: CASSFGKDTQYF
CDR3nt: TGCGCCAGCAGTTTCGGTAAGGATACGCAGTATTTT

v_gene: TRBV6-5
d_gene: -
j_gene: TRBJ2-5
CDR3aa: CASRRAQETQYF
CDR3nt: TGTGCCAGCAGGAGGGCCCAAGAGACCCAGTACTTC

v_gene: TRBV6-1
d_gene: -
j_gene: TRBJ2-7
CDR3aa: CASSEVRAGGAGEYF
CDR3nt: TGTGCCAGCAGTGAAGTTAGGGCAGGCGGGGCCGGGGAGTACTTC

v_gene: TRBV13
d_gene: TRBD2
j_gene: TRBJ2-2
CDR3aa: CASSLWLAGDTGELFF
CDR3nt: TGTGCCAGCAGCTTATGGCTAGCGGGGGATACCGGGGAGCTGTTTTTT

v_gene: TRBV4-2
d_gene: -
j_gene: TRBJ1-6
CDR3aa: CASSQDIVDSSSYNSPLHF
CDR3nt: TGTGCCAGCAGCCAAGACATAGTGGACAGCAGCTCCTATAATTCACCCCTCCACTTT

v_gene: TRBV25-1
d_gene: -
j_gene: TRBJ2-3
CDR3aa: CASSDEFGTQYF
CDR3nt: TGTGCCAGCAGTGATGAATTCGGTACGCAGTATTTT

v_gene: TRBV5-1
d_gene: -
j_gene: TRBJ2-2
CDR3aa: CASNSDRSTGELFF
CDR3nt: TGCGCCAGCAACTCGGACAGAAGCACCGGGGAGCTGTTTTTT

v_gene: TRBV11-3
d_gene: -
j_gene: TRBJ2-1
CDR3aa: CASSGMGLPMNEQFF
CDR3nt: TGTGCCAGCAGCGGAATGGGACTCCCCATGAATGAGCAGTTCTTC

v_gene: TRBV7-9
d_gene: TRBD1
j_gene: TRBJ2-5
CDR3aa: CASSLGQGRGETQYF
CDR3nt: TGTGCCAGCAGCTTAGGACAGGGGAGAGGAGAGACCCAGTACTTC

v_gene: TRBV5-6
d_gene: -
j_gene: TRBJ2-6
CDR3aa: CASRYQGTGANVLTF
CDR3nt: TGTGCCAGCAGATATCAGGGGACTGGGGCCAACGTCCTGACTTTC

v_gene: TRBV5-4
d_gene: -
j_gene: TRBJ2-7
CDR3aa: CAMGAGVDYEQYF
CDR3nt: TGTGCCATGGGCGCAGGGGTCGACTACGAGCAGTACTTC

v_gene: TRBV5-4
d_gene: -
j_gene: TRBJ1-1
CDR3aa: CASSPSTGTEAFF
CDR3nt: TGTGCCAGCAGCCCGTCCACCGGGACTGAAGCTTTCTTT

v_gene: TRBV29-1
d_gene: -
j_gene: TRBJ2-7
CDR3aa: CSAMMPGLISYEQYF
CDR3nt: TGCAGCGCAATGATGCCGGGACTTATCTCCTACGAGCAGTACTTC

v_gene: TRBV5-6
d_gene: -
j_gene: TRBJ1-1
CDR3aa: CASSSPVYTEAFF
CDR3nt: TGTGCCAGCAGCTCTCCGGTTTACACTGAAGCTTTCTTT